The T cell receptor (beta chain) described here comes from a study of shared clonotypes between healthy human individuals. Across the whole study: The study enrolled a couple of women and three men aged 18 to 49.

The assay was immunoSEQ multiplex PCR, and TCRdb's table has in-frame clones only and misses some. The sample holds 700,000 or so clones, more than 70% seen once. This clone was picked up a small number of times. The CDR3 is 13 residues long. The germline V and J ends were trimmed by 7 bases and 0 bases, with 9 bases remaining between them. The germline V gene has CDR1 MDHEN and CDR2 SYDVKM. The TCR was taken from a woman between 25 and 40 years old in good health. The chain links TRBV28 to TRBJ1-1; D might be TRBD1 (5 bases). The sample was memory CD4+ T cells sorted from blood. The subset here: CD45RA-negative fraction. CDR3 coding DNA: TGTGCCAGCAAGGCAGGGCTGAACACTGAAGCTTTCTTT. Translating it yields CASKAGLNTEAFF. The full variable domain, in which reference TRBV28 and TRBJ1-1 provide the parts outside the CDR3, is DVKVTQSSRYLVKRTGEKVFLECVQDMDHENMFWYRQDPGLGLRLIYFSYDVKMKEKGDIPEGYSVSREKKERFSLILESASTNQTSMYLCASKAGLNTEAFFGQGTRLTVV.